The entry below gives a single T cell receptor beta chain sequence along with its context. Its antigen remains unidentified. Using its own MiXCR run on the 5' RACE reads, TCRdb lists one record per CDR3 protein. The data show about 660,000 distinct CDR3 sequences, with over 8.5% seen just once and 0.98% held by the top ten. These data belong to a study of identical twins. General study results and limits: Zero-insertion analyses could be partly confounded by invariant MAIT and iNKT cells. Fewer insertions marked abundant cord blood beta clonotypes; young adult naive trended weakly, memory not at all.

Trimming shortened V by 6 bases and J by 3 bases, and 14 bases separated the two germline ends. CDR3 size: 14 residues. Germline values: CDR1 LNHDA, CDR2 SQIVND (reference sequence). This sample was shared with a second study, whose subject was yellow fever vaccine responses in identical twins. That source reports: On the reported evidence, twins' vaccine T cell responses seemed partly convergent and partly personalized.

The V call is TRBV19, the J call TRBJ1-1; D unclear. Sequencing was carried out using PBMCs. This TCR came from a woman aged 18-30 years in good health. The CDR3 here is CASSLGVLDTEAFF. The CDR3 DNA reads TGTGCCAGTAGCCTGGGTGTGTTGGACACTGAAGCTTTCTTT.